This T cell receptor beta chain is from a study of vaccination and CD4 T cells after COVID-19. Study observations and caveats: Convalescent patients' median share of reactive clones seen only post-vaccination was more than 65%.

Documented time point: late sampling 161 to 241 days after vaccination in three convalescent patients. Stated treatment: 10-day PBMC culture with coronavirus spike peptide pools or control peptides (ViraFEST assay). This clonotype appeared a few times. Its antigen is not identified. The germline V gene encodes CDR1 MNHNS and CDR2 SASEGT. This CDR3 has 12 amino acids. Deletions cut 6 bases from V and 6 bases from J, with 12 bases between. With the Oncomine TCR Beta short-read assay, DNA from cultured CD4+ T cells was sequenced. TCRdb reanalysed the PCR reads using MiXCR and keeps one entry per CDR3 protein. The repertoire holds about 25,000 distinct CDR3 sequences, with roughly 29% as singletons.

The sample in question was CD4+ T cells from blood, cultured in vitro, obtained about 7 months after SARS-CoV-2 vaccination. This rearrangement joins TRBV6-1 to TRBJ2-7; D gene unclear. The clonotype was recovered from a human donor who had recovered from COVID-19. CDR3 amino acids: CASSTRAGEQYF. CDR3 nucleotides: TGTGCCAGCAGCACCCGAGCCGGCGAGCAGTACTTC.